The present TCR beta chain was sequenced within a study of somatic mutations in cytotoxic T cells in rheumatoid arthritis. For the study at large: No treatment had yet been given when patient blood (approximately 29 ml EDTA) was drawn, right after diagnosis. Study-level points and caveats: Rising age went with increasing CD8+ clonality in rheumatoid arthritis patients; healthy controls showed no such increase. The clonality of CD8+ T cells was not significantly different between rheumatoid arthritis patients and age-matched healthy controls.

Note on this clone: Its antigen is currently unknown.

The assay was immunoSEQ multiplex PCR, and TCRdb's table has in-frame clones only and misses some. The sample includes more than 15,000 clones, about 70% seen only once; the top ten take 18%. The CDR3 totals 14 residues. CDR1 is SGDLS and CDR2 is YYNGEE in the germline V gene. V was cut by 2 bases and J by 2 bases, with 10 bases left in between. Magnetic beads with positive selection isolated CD4+ and CD8+ fractions, whose purity was verified by flow cytometry. This TCR derives from an adult with rheumatoid arthritis. The sequenced sample was CD8+ T cells sorted from blood. The J gene is TRBJ1-2, the V gene TRBV9; D is unresolved. CDR3 nucleotide sequence: TGTGCCAGCAGCGTTTCCCCGGACAACTATGGCTACACCTTC. Amino acids: CASSVSPDNYGYTF. The whole variable domain, remainder taken from reference TRBV9 and TRBJ1-2, is DSGVTQTPKHLITATGQRVTLRCSPRSGDLSVYWYQQSLDQGLQFLIQYYNGEERAKGNILERFSAQQFPDLHSELNLSSLELGDSALYFCASSVSPDNYGYTFGSGTRLTVV.